The next 8 T cell receptor beta chains were all read from a single sample in a study of T-cell reconstitution after alpha-beta-depleted transplantation in children. Unique molecular identifiers were used in preparing the TCRbeta library. TCRdb reanalysed the PCR reads using MiXCR and keeps one entry per CDR3 protein. Of around 700,000 distinct CDR3 sequences listed, 13% are singletons. Sequenced here: PBMCs, sampled before TCRalphabeta/CD19-depleted stem cell transplant. Receptors were obtained from a girl aged 2-10 years with congenital amegakaryocytic thrombocytopenia, due to receive a stem cell transplant.

This clonotype was detected a few times. V is TRBV27 and J is TRBJ1-4; 8 nucleotides match TRBD1. Trimming removed 2 bases from V and 12 bases from J; junction bases left unmatched: 8. The CDR3 is made up of 14 amino acids. CDR1 is MNHEY and CDR2 is SMNVEV in the germline V gene (reference sequence). The CDR3 DNA follows: TGTGCCAGCAGTTTAGTGTCAGGGGGCGCGGAACTGTTTTTT. It encodes CASSLVSGGAELFF.

Ten or more counts support this clonotype. V usage is TRBV6-5 and J usage is TRBJ2-5; TRBD2 agrees at 7 bases. V dropped 4 bases and J dropped 3; count of bases not matched to a gene: 5. Looked up from germline, CDR1 is MNHEY and CDR2 is SVGAGI. This CDR3 comprises 14 residues. The CDR3 nucleotides read TGTGCCAGCAGTTCCAGAGGACTAGAAGAGACCCAGTACTTC. It yields the protein CASSSRGLEETQYF.

This chain joins TRBV29-1 and TRBJ1-1; unclear D gene. Trimming cost V 7 bases and J 2 bases, with 8 bases left between them. The CDR3 covers 11 residues. Germline CDR1 is SQVTM and CDR2 is ANQGSEA. The CDR3 reads CSGVRNTEAFF. CDR3 sequence (DNA): TGCAGCGGGGTCAGAAACACTGAAGCTTTCTTT. The whole variable domain, remainder taken from reference TRBV29-1 and TRBJ1-1, is SAVISQKPSRDICQRGTSLTIQCQVDSQVTMMFWYRQQPGQSLTLIATANQGSEATYESGFVIDKFPISRPNLTFSTLTVSNMSPEDSSIYLCSGVRNTEAFFGQGTRLTVV.

This clonotype has only a few counts. V is TRBV20-1 and J is TRBJ2-1; D may be TRBD2 (5 bases). The CDR3 spans 14 residues. V was trimmed by 6 bases and J by 7 bases, leaving 19 bases between them. CDR1 is DFQATT, CDR2 SNEGSKA, per germline (reference sequence). The CDR3 DNA reads as TGCAGTGCGCCTAGCCGGGCGCTACAAAATGAGCAGTTCTTC. Protein sequence: CSAPSRALQNEQFF.

This rearrangement joins TRBV29-1 to TRBJ2-3; possibly TRBD2 for D (6 bases). The V gene's germline CDR1 is SQVTM and CDR2 ANQGSEA. The CDR3 sequence is 20 residues long. V shed 5 bases and J shed 2 bases, with 32 bases lying between them. CDR3: CSVHLNTSPKPPQLTDTQYF. Written as DNA, the CDR3 is TGCAGCGTTCATCTCAATACTAGCCCGAAACCTCCTCAGCTCACAGATACGCAGTATTTT.

This rearrangement joins TRBV12-3 or TRBV12-4 to TRBJ1-1; D not certain. Trimming removed 3 bases at V and 1 base at J, with 9 bases between. This CDR3 has 14 amino acids. Here the CDR3 reads CASSLPSENTEAFF. In DNA, the CDR3 is TGTGCCAGCAGTTTGCCGTCCGAGAACACTGAAGCTTTCTTT.

This clonotype was counted many times. The chain carries TRBV20-1 and TRBJ1-5; unclear D gene. The CDR3 loop spans 12 amino acids. Trimming pared 4 bases from V and 4 bases from J, leaving 8 bases between. CDR1 is DFQATT, CDR2 SNEGSKA, per germline (reference sequence). CDR3 DNA sequence: TGCAGTGCTAACAAGGCGAATCAGCCCCAGCATTTT. Its translation: CSANKANQPQHF.

This clonotype has ten or more counts. This rearrangement joins TRBV5-1 to TRBJ2-4; possible D gene TRBD1, 6 bases. V was cut by 0 bases and J by 0 bases, with 10 bases left in between. Germline values: CDR1 SGHRS, CDR2 YFSETQ. The CDR3 totals 16 residues. CDR3 region: CASSLGTALAKNIQYF. Written as DNA, the CDR3 is TGCGCCAGCAGCTTGGGGACAGCTCTAGCCAAAAACATTCAGTACTTC. Combining the CDR3 with reference TRBV5-1 and TRBJ2-4 gives the whole variable domain KAGVTQTPRYLIKTRGQQVTLSCSPISGHRSVSWYQQTPGQGLQFLFEYFSETQRNKGNFPGRFSGRQFSNSRSEMNVSTLELGDSALYLCASSLGTALAKNIQYFGAGTRLSVL.